One sample yielded the 28 T cell receptor beta chains listed below, sequenced in a study of human T cells and chemical hapten exposure. From the RACE reads, TCRdb called clonotypes with MiXCR, one entry per CDR3 protein. The repertoire holds some 80,000 distinct CDR3 sequences, with around a tenth as singletons. Time point denoted: patch test 1, 2 weeks after DPC sensitization. The treatment is: therapeutic diphenylcyclopropenone sensitization with weekly scalp DPC. The source was whole blood, collected in connection with sensitization to the hapten diphenylcyclopropenone (DPC). The receptors were gathered from a woman aged 45-60 years with alopecia areata. Some clones in this sample may be carry-over from other donors' samples.

This clonotype showed up many times. The chain carries TRBV18 and TRBJ2-1, with 9 positions matching TRBD2. The germline V gene encodes CDR1 KGHSH and CDR2 LQKENI. The CDR3 is 15 residues long. J was trimmed by 7 bases and V by 6 bases; bases with no gene match: 10. The chain's CDR3 is CASSAGLAGLNEQFF. In DNA form, the CDR3 reads TGTGCCAGCTCCGCGGGACTAGCTGGACTAAATGAGCAGTTCTTC.

This clonotype was seen many times. The CDR3 nucleotides are TGTGCCAGCGGGACAGGGATCTACGAGCAGTACTTC. It encodes CASGTGIYEQYF. The genes are TRBV6-2 or TRBV6-3 and TRBJ2-7, with TRBD1 identical over 9 bases. In germline, CDR1 is MNHEY, CDR2 SVGEGT. The ends lost 8 bases at V and 3 bases at J; junction bases unmatched: 2. CDR3 length: 12 residues.

This clonotype was seen at least ten times. The V gene is TRBV4-2, the J gene TRBJ1-5; maybe TRBD1 (5 bases). V was pared by 4 bases and J by 7 bases, with 17 bases between. Germline CDR1 is LGHNA and CDR2 is YNFKEQ. The CDR3 length is 15 residues. The CDR3 bases are TGTGCCAGCAGCCTCGAATCTGGAGGGGACCAGCCCCAGCATTTT. This gives the protein CASSLESGGDQPQHF.

This clonotype was recorded many times. The V gene is TRBV30, the J gene TRBJ2-6, with D unclear. The CDR3 has 13 amino acids. CDR1 is GTSNPN and CDR2 is SVGIG in the germline V gene (reference sequence). Between the trimmed V and J ends, which lost 8 bases and 4 bases, there was a span of 12 bases. Written as DNA, the CDR3 is TGTGCCGGCGGACCTATAGGGGCCAACGTCCTGACTTTC. Protein sequence: CAGGPIGANVLTF.

The sample holds a few counts of this clonotype. This chain links TRBV2 with TRBJ2-5; 11 nucleotides agree with TRBD2. The CDR3 runs 17 residues. Germline-derived CDR1 and CDR2 are SNHLY and FYNNEI. V dropped 2 bases and J dropped 5; count of bases not matched to a gene: 10. The DNA of the CDR3 is TGTGCCAGCAGTGAACCCTTGATAGCGGGAGGGCCTGAGACCCAGTACTTC. It yields the protein CASSEPLIAGGPETQYF. The variable domain in full, with the rest retrieved from reference TRBV2 and TRBJ2-5, is EPEVTQTPSHQVTQMGQEVILRCVPISNHLYFYWYRQILGQKVEFLVSFYNNEISEKSEIFDDQFSVERPDGSNFTLKIRSTKLEDSAMYFCASSEPLIAGGPETQYFGPGTRLLVL.

As concerns this clonotype: Mismatch with germline at one junction end may stem from a read error. The rearrangement joins TRBV3-1 to TRBJ1-3; D might be TRBD1 (6 bases). CDR1 is LGHDT and CDR2 is YNNKEL in the germline V gene (reference sequence). The CDR3 consists of 16 residues. The CDR3: CTSSPPRRGSGNTIYF. The CDR3, as DNA: TGTACCAGCAGCCCCCCCCGAAGGGGGTCCGGAAACACCATATATTTT.

The chain carries TRBV28 and TRBJ2-7, with TRBD1 matching 10 bases. The V gene's germline CDR1 is MDHEN and CDR2 SYDVKM. With 5 bases clipped from V and 3 bases from J, the junction kept 4 bases outside the gene matches. The CDR3 covers 14 residues. DNA of the CDR3: TGTGCCAGCAGTACGGGGACAGGGGACTACGAGCAGTACTTC. This translates into CASSTGTGDYEQYF.

This clonotype was found a few times. The junction departs from the called germline gene at one end, perhaps through a read error. The J gene is TRBJ1-2, the V gene TRBV4-2, with no clear D. The germline V gene has CDR1 LGHNA and CDR2 YNFKEQ. The CDR3 has 12 amino acids. The CDR3 DNA is TGTGCCAGCAGCCTTAATGCTGAGATGTCCTTCTTC. Encoded protein: CASSLNAEMSFF.

There are many counts of this clonotype. The chain carries TRBV6-5 and TRBJ2-7; possibly TRBD1 for D (6 bases). Germline CDR1 and CDR2: MNHEY and SVGAGI. Trimming took 6 bases from V and 0 from J, leaving 15 bases between them. CDR3 length: 15 residues. The CDR3 protein is CASRQVADSSYEQYF. Here the CDR3 DNA reads TGTGCCAGCAGGCAAGTTGCGGACAGCTCCTACGAGCAGTACTTC.

The rearrangement uses TRBV27 and TRBJ2-3; TRBD2 matches at 12 bases. Germline loops: CDR1 MNHEY, CDR2 SMNVEV (reference sequence). This CDR3 spans 16 amino acids. V shed 6 bases, J shed 4 bases, and the junction held 8 bases outside the gene matches. The DNA for the CDR3 is TGTGCCAGCAGACTGCTGACTAGCGGGAGTGCAGATACGCAGTATTTT. Amino acids: CASRLLTSGSADTQYF.

The chain employs TRBV7-2 and TRBJ2-3, with D possibly TRBD2 on 6 matching bases. Germline CDR1 and CDR2: SGHTA and FQGNSA. The CDR3 is made up of 15 amino acids. Deletions cut 2 bases from V and 0 bases from J, with 9 bases between. CDR3 region: CASSLYGTSTDTQYF. CDR3 sequence (DNA): TGTGCCAGCAGCTTATACGGGACTAGCACAGATACGCAGTATTTT.

This clonotype was seen only a few times. This chain joins TRBV27 and TRBJ1-2; no clear D gene. This CDR3 comprises 17 residues. Trimming removed 0 bases from V and 2 bases from J, with 16 bases in between. Germline V lookup: CDR1 MNHEY, CDR2 SMNVEV (reference sequence). For the CDR3, the DNA is TGTGCCAGCAGTTTATCACTGGAGCGAGGCATCAACTATGGCTACACCTTC. Its translation is CASSLSLERGINYGYTF.

This clonotype was observed a handful of times. V usage is TRBV6-1 and J usage is TRBJ2-2, with D unresolved. The germline CDR1 and CDR2 sequences are MNHNS and SASEGT. The CDR3 totals 16 residues. V was shortened by 1 base and J by 1 base, with 10 bases between the two germline ends. CDR3: CASSEVFGKNTGELFF. CDR3 nucleotides: TGTGCCAGCAGTGAAGTTTTCGGCAAGAACACCGGGGAGCTGTTTTTT.

This clonotype showed up just a few times. V usage is TRBV9 and J usage is TRBJ1-6; 7 positions agree with TRBD1. The V and J ends lost 3 bases and 7 bases, in that order; junction bases with no gene match: 7. The CDR3 contains 15 residues. Germline CDR1 and CDR2: SGDLS and YYNGEE. The CDR3 loop reads CASSGNRGVNSPLHF. The CDR3 bases are TGTGCCAGCAGCGGGAACAGGGGTGTCAATTCACCCCTCCACTTT.

The sample holds many counts of this clonotype. The chain joins TRBV7-2 to TRBJ2-1; D ambiguous. V was pared by 7 bases and J by 8 bases, with 15 bases between. This CDR3 spans 13 amino acids. The germline V gene encodes CDR1 SGHTA and CDR2 FQGNSA. The CDR3 DNA follows: TGTGCCAGCACCGTAAAAATCGGCCATGAGCAGTTCTTC. This gives the protein CASTVKIGHEQFF. The variable domain in full, completed from reference TRBV7-2 and TRBJ2-1, reads GAGVSQSPSNKVTEKGKDVELRCDPISGHTALYWYRQSLGQGLEFLIYFQGNSAPDKSGLPSDRFSAERTGGSVSTLTIQRTQQEDSAVYLCASTVKIGHEQFFGPGTRLTVL.

This clonotype was found a few times. The V call is TRBV4-3, the J call TRBJ2-7; 10 bases map to TRBD2. CDR1 is LGHNA and CDR2 is YSLEER in the germline V gene. V lost 4 bases, J lost 0 bases, and 3 bases stayed unmatched. This CDR3 spans 15 amino acids. The CDR3 loop reads CASSRGTSDSYEQYF. For the CDR3, the DNA is TGCGCCAGCAGCCGGGGGACTAGCGACTCCTACGAGCAGTACTTC.

This clonotype was counted only a few times. The chain has TRBV7-2 and TRBJ2-3; 11 bases are a match to TRBD2. The germline V gene has CDR1 SGHTA and CDR2 FQGNSA. V trimming: 2 bases; J trimming: 1 base; junction bases outside the gene matches: 2. This CDR3 spans 16 amino acids. CDR3 DNA: TGTGCCAGCAGCTTAAATAGCGGGAGGGGCACAGATACGCAGTATTTT. Protein product: CASSLNSGRGTDTQYF. The variable domain in full, with the rest retrieved from reference TRBV7-2 and TRBJ2-3, is GAGVSQSPSNKVTEKGKDVELRCDPISGHTALYWYRQSLGQGLEFLIYFQGNSAPDKSGLPSDRFSAERTGGSVSTLTIQRTQQEDSAVYLCASSLNSGRGTDTQYFGPGTRLTVL.

This clonotype has at least ten counts. The chain combines TRBV18 with TRBJ1-2; D is unclear. Trimming shortened V by 2 bases and J by 4 bases, and 5 bases separated the two germline ends. CDR3 size: 12 residues. Germline-derived CDR1 and CDR2 are KGHSH and LQKENI. CDR3 coding DNA: TGTGCCAGCTCACCAGGTAGCTATGGCTACACCTTC. This sequence encodes CASSPGSYGYTF.

This clonotype has only a few counts. The V gene is TRBV6-5, the J gene TRBJ1-2; 7 bases fit TRBD1. The CDR3 spans 13 residues. Trimming took 6 bases from V and 7 from J; bases not matched to a gene: 8. Germline V gene lookup returns CDR1 MNHEY and CDR2 SVGAGI. CDR3 coding DNA: TGTGCCAGCAGCCTTGACAGGGTTAGTGGCTACACCTTC. Its protein is CASSLDRVSGYTF.

The chain carries TRBV5-4 and TRBJ2-7; no reliable D call. CDR3 length equals 13 residues. V gave up 0 bases and J gave up 3 bases, with 7 bases separating them. CDR1 is SGHNT and CDR2 is YYREEE in the germline V gene (reference sequence). This chain's CDR3 is CASSLGLNYEQYF. DNA for the CDR3: TGTGCCAGCAGCTTGGGACTCAACTACGAGCAGTACTTC. Complete variable domain (other parts from reference TRBV5-4 and TRBJ2-7): ETGVTQSPTHLIKTRGQQVTLRCSSQSGHNTVSWYQQALGQGPQFIFQYYREEENGRGNFPPRFSGLQFPNYSSELNVNALELDDSALYLCASSLGLNYEQYFGPGTRLTVT.

A single count supports this clonotype. This may be a read error: a much more frequent sequence differs by one nucleotide. This chain uses TRBV27 with TRBJ2-5; D unresolved. The CDR3 is 13 amino acids. Per the germline V gene, CDR1 is MNHEY and CDR2 is SMNVEV (reference sequence). CDR3 sequence: CASSSVYQEAQYF. For the CDR3, the DNA is TGTGCCAGCAGTTCCGTGTACCAAGAGGCCCAGTACTTC.

This clonotype is judged medium-sized (0.01 to 0.1%). The chain links TRBV29-1 to TRBJ1-1, with D possibly being TRBD1 (6 bases). The CDR3 totals 13 residues. Trimming pared 6 bases from V and 1 base from J, leaving 12 bases between. CDR1 SQVTM and CDR2 ANQGSEA come from the germline V gene. CDR3 bases: TGCAGCGTGGCCGGACAGCCGAACACTGAAGCTTTCTTT. Residues: CSVAGQPNTEAFF.

The sample holds many counts of this clonotype. The V call is TRBV3-1, the J call TRBJ2-1; 9 nucleotides match TRBD1. This CDR3 has 14 amino acids. J lost 7 bases, V lost 6 bases, and 7 bases had no gene match. The V gene's germline CDR1 is LGHDT and CDR2 YNNKEL (reference sequence). CDR3 sequence reads: CASRGDREGNEQFF. For the CDR3, the DNA is TGTGCCAGCAGAGGGGACAGGGAGGGAAATGAGCAGTTCTTC.

This clonotype was detected many times. This sequence joins TRBV18 and TRBJ2-1; TRBD2 agrees at 11 bases. This CDR3 is 17 amino acids long. V shed 3 bases and J 7 bases; nucleotides not matched to a gene: 11. Germline CDR1 reads KGHSH; CDR2 reads LQKENI. The CDR3, as DNA: TGTGCCAGCTCACCCGGATCACTAACTAGCGGGAGAAATGAGCAGTTCTTC. Protein product: CASSPGSLTSGRNEQFF.

This clonotype was detected many times. This chain connects TRBV6-6 to TRBJ1-4; TRBD1 agrees at 7 bases. Germline values: CDR1 MNHNY, CDR2 SVGAGI (reference sequence). CDR3 size: 15 residues. V shed 8 bases and J 0 bases; nucleotides not matched to a gene: 6. CDR3 sequence (DNA): TGTGCCAGCCTTCGAACAGGGGCAACTAATGAAAAACTGTTTTTT. It encodes CASLRTGATNEKLFF.

This clonotype came up many times. The gene calls are TRBV7-9 and TRBJ1-1; 7 nucleotides match TRBD1. From germline, CDR1 is SEHNR and CDR2 FQNEAQ (reference sequence). The junction had 2 bases not matched to a gene; V was cut back by 1 base and J by 9 bases. This CDR3 is 12 amino acids long. The CDR3 is CASSLGQGQAFF. CDR3 bases: TGTGCCAGCAGCTTAGGACAGGGCCAAGCTTTCTTT.

This chain connects TRBV6-1 to TRBJ1-1; weak D call: TRBD1 (5 bases). Germline CDR1 MNHNS, CDR2 SASEGT. V lost 4 bases, J lost 0 bases, and 9 bases lay in between. There are 14 residues in the CDR3. The CDR3 region is CASSGQGLNTEAFF. The CDR3 coding sequence is TGTGCCAGCAGTGGTCAGGGCCTGAACACTGAAGCTTTCTTT.

The rearrangement links TRBV3-1 to TRBJ2-7, with 7 bases aligning to TRBD1. J was trimmed by 6 bases and V by 1 base; bases with no gene match: 6. The length of the CDR3 is 14 residues. Germline CDR1 and CDR2: LGHDT and YNNKEL (reference sequence). CDR3 DNA sequence: TGTGCCAGCAGCCAAGCCACAGGGGCGAGCGAGCAGTACTTC. It codes for CASSQATGASEQYF.